The T cell receptor (beta chain) described here comes from a study of T-cell reconstitution after alpha-beta-depleted transplantation in children. Trimming removed 4 bases at V and 0 bases at J, with 15 bases between. The CDR3 loop spans 16 amino acids. Germline-derived CDR1 and CDR2 are SGHRS and YFSETQ. Unique molecular identifiers were built into the TCRbeta library. One entry per CDR3 protein, called by TCRdb with MiXCR from the PCR reads. The sample records 100,000 to 120,000 distinct CDR3 sequences, around a tenth being singletons. This clonotype was observed at least ten times. This sequence originates from a human donor who donated a stem cell graft to a child with acute lymphoblastic leukemia. V usage is TRBV5-1 and J usage is TRBJ2-3, with a weak D call TRBD2 (7 bases). This specimen consisted of PBMCs from the stem cell graft donor, obtained from the stem cell graft. CDR3 protein: CASSLGGAGSTDTQYF. The DNA for the CDR3 is TGCGCCAGCAGCCTTGGGGGGGCAGGTAGCACAGATACGCAGTATTTT.